This T cell receptor (beta chain) was captured in a study of blood T cell repertoires in COVID-19 (dated by TCRdb to the early 2020s). Regarding the study in general: Samples from collaborators originated in the United States, Italy and Spain and spanned both the acute and convalescent phases of COVID-19. The prospective study material was composed of cDNA or gDNA derived from T cells, B-cell-depleted T cells, or PBMCs. Deeply sampled blood TCRbeta repertoires from subjects exposed to, actively infected with, or recovered from COVID-19 were included in the dataset. The repertoires were released in a freely available public database meant as a resource for research on the immune response to SARS-CoV-2. Samples were obtained from the ongoing ImmuneRACE study (first 160 participants) and from over 1,000 subjects provided by 6 global collaborators. A de-identified subject ID, COVID-19 status, age in years and sex were almost always included in the sample metadata. Where available, HLA class I and class II types were obtained from metadata supplied by the sample provider rather than from assay-based typing.

The CDR1 and CDR2 encoded by the germline V gene are SGHTA and FQGNSA. From the cysteine up to the phenylalanine, the CDR3 has a length of 13 residues. Only CDR3 DNA is held: 39 bases, read in frame from base 1. V is clipped by 3 bases and J by 1 base, and the sequence between their germline boundaries is 3 bases long. Collaborating institutions collected whole blood in K2EDTA tubes following their own protocols. For TCRbeta analysis, collaborator samples were shipped as frozen whole blood, as isolated PBMCs, or as DNA extracted from either sample type. TCRbeta CDR3 regions were amplified from genomic DNA by means of the immunoSEQ Assay, a bias-controlled multiplex PCR. Regarding the original processing steps: Nucleated cell counts per sample were estimated from amplification of reference gene primers within the assay. Sequence reads were collapsed and filtered to measure the absolute abundance of every unique TCRbeta CDR3 rearrangement. For each sample, productive Simpson clonality was calculated as the square root of Simpson's diversity index across productive rearrangements. In its TCRdb copy, this immuneACCESS table keeps in-frame sequences only and misses some clones. Where compared with another copy, unresolved V genes explain less than half of these, and the others have no known cause. V, J and clone size reflect that table, while D and trimming were determined from the DNA. This sample gives fewer than 40,000 clones in total; 90% of them show up just once. The biggest ten clones account for about an eighth of the sample.

What the study reported, not specific to this receptor: The amount of clinical and demographic metadata varied by source and participant and was provided uncurated.

With respect to this clone: Its cognate antigen has yet to be identified. One base away there is no much larger clone; base qualities are not given.

The TCR comes from a human donor in a cohort sampled during active COVID-19. Recombination joined TRBV7-2 with TRBJ2-2; the D gene remains uncertain. What was sequenced was peripheral blood. The CDR3 amino acid sequence is: CASSFGNTGELFF. The DNA is TGTGCCAGCAGCTTCGGGAACACCGGGGAGCTGTTTTTT. The full variable domain, with segments outside the CDR3 supplied by the reference TRBV7-2 and TRBJ2-2 proteins, appears as GAGVSQSPSNKVTEKGKDVELRCDPISGHTALYWYRQSLGQGLEFLIYFQGNSAPDKSGLPSDRFSAERTGGSVSTLTIQRTQQEDSAVYLCASSFGNTGELFFGEGSRLTVL.